This entry lists 26 T cell receptor beta chains sequenced from one sample in a study of shared clonotypes between healthy human individuals. Some clones are missing from TCRdb's copy, which holds only in-frame ones; the method was immunoSEQ multiplex PCR. The sample lists over 1.5 million clones; 95% to 99% were seen once. The sequenced material came from naive CD4+ T cells sorted from blood. Subset denoted: CD45RA+ positively selected. The receptors come from a man between 25 and 39 years old in good health.

The rearrangement links TRBV29-1 to TRBJ2-5; 9 bases match TRBD1. Looked up from germline, CDR1 is SQVTM and CDR2 is ANQGSEA. CDR3 length equals 13 residues. V lost 5 bases, J lost 9 bases, and 10 bases stayed unmatched. The CDR3 region is CSVTGQGQSAQYF. The CDR3, as DNA: TGCAGCGTTACTGGACAGGGGCAATCGGCCCAGTACTTC.

Details on this clone: Other DNA sequences of this sample code for an identical CDR3. The chain is built from TRBV5-1 and TRBJ2-1; D is unresolved. This CDR3 contains 13 residues. Germline values: CDR1 SGHRS, CDR2 YFSETQ. V lost 0 bases to trimming and J lost 0 bases, with 1 base between them. The CDR3 region is CASSLASYNEQFF. The DNA for the CDR3 is TGCGCCAGCAGCTTGGCCTCCTACAATGAGCAGTTCTTC.

Note on this clone: This sample also contains other DNA sequences that code for the same CDR3. V usage is TRBV11-2 and J usage is TRBJ2-7; the D is unclear. The CDR3 runs 14 residues. Trimming took off 1 base at V and 2 bases at J, with 9 bases between the two ends. The V gene's germline CDR1 is SGHAT and CDR2 FQNNGV. The CDR3 protein is CASSLVPGPYEQYF. The CDR3 nucleotides are TGTGCCAGCAGCTTAGTCCCCGGACCCTACGAGCAGTACTTC.

The chain recombines TRBV7-9 with TRBJ1-3; D is ambiguous. CDR1 is SEHNR, CDR2 FQNEAQ, per germline (reference sequence). This CDR3 contains 12 residues. V lost 4 bases to trimming and J lost 4 bases, with 5 bases between them. The CDR3 loop reads CASSSTGNTIYF. DNA for the CDR3: TGTGCCAGCAGCTCTACAGGAAACACCATATATTTT.

This clone occurred once. This rearrangement joins TRBV6-9 to TRBJ1-1; D is ambiguous. This CDR3 is built from 14 residues. Deletions cut 2 bases from V and 3 bases from J, with 10 bases between. Germline V gene lookup returns CDR1 MNHGY and CDR2 SVAAGI. CDR3 bases: TGTGCCAGCAGTTATACCAGCTTGTACACTGAAGCTTTCTTT. Amino acid sequence: CASSYTSLYTEAFF.

The genes are TRBV28 and TRBJ1-2; D perhaps matches TRBD1 (5 bases). Trimming removed 8 bases from V and 1 base from J, with 17 bases in between. This CDR3 comprises 15 residues. Germline values: CDR1 MDHEN, CDR2 SYDVKM. CDR3 sequence (DNA): TGTGCCAGCGGGGGTCGAGGGCACGTTAACTATGGCTACACCTTC. This gives the protein CASGGRGHVNYGYTF.

The J gene is TRBJ1-5, the V gene TRBV21-1. TRBV21-1 is a pseudogene locus. This CDR3 region has 17 residues. As DNA, the CDR3 is TGTGCCAGCAGCAAAAGAGAAGGGGAGGGGCCGGATCAGCCCCAGCATTTT. This encodes CASSKREGEGPDQPQHF.

A note on this clone: The same CDR3 can be traced to other DNA sequences in this sample. The chain links TRBV27 to TRBJ1-2; no clear D. The CDR3 sequence is 13 residues long. From germline, CDR1 is MNHEY and CDR2 SMNVEV (reference sequence). V gave up 6 bases and J gave up 0 bases, with 8 bases separating them. CDR3 sequence (DNA): TGTGCCAGCAGCCCCAGAACTAACTATGGCTACACCTTC. It is translated as CASSPRTNYGYTF.

Regarding this clone: The sample contains more than one DNA sequence encoding this CDR3. This rearrangement joins TRBV11-3 to TRBJ1-1; D is undetermined. CDR3 length equals 13 residues. Germline V gene data show CDR1 as SGHNT and CDR2 as YENEEA. Trimming removed 3 bases at V and 2 bases at J, with 7 bases between. Here the CDR3 DNA reads TGTGCCAGCAGCTTCGGGCAAAACACTGAAGCTTTCTTT. Translation: CASSFGQNTEAFF.

Note on this clone: A read error may produce the germline difference seen at one junction end. The chain has TRBV25-1 and TRBJ2-1; D possibly corresponds to TRBD2 (7 bases). The length of the CDR3 is 12 residues. The V gene's germline CDR1 is MGHDK and CDR2 SYGVNS. Here the CDR3 reads CASTERRGLDVF. The CDR3 DNA reads as TGTGCCAGCACCGAAAGGCGGGGGCTAGACGTCTTC.

The rearrangement uses TRBV18 and TRBJ2-7; D gene ambiguous. Germline lookup yields CDR1 KGHSH and CDR2 LQKENI. This CDR3 has 13 amino acids. V was clipped by 3 bases and J by 7 bases, with 13 bases between them. The CDR3 spells CASSPPSSWEQYF. Written as DNA, the CDR3 is TGTGCCAGCTCACCGCCGTCGTCGTGGGAGCAGTACTTC.

The CDR3 loop is CASSGYSSGNEQFF. CDR3 DNA sequence: TGTGCCAGCAGCGGCTATTCTTCGGGCAATGAGCAGTTCTTC. The chain carries TRBV7-6 and TRBJ2-1; D is ambiguous. CDR3 length: 14 residues. Germline CDR1 and CDR2: SGHVS and FNYEAQ. The V end lost 5 bases, the J end lost 6 bases, and 14 bases lay between the germline ends.

This clone was seen more than once but under ten times. This chain connects TRBV29-1 to TRBJ1-1; 9 nucleotides agree with TRBD1. The CDR3 has 12 amino acids. The V and J ends lost 8 bases and 3 bases, in that order; junction bases with no gene match: 4. CDR1 is SQVTM and CDR2 is ANQGSEA in the germline V gene. CDR3 nucleotide sequence: TGCAGCTTCGGACAGGGGCACACTGAAGCTTTCTTT. Its protein is CSFGQGHTEAFF. Complete variable domain (other parts from reference TRBV29-1 and TRBJ1-1): SAVISQKPSRDICQRGTSLTIQCQVDSQVTMMFWYRQQPGQSLTLIATANQGSEATYESGFVIDKFPISRPNLTFSTLTVSNMSPEDSSIYLCSFGQGHTEAFFGQGTRLTVV.

This chain joins TRBV5-4 and TRBJ1-3; D possibly corresponds to TRBD1 (5 bases). Between the trimmed V and J ends, which lost 0 bases and 0 bases, there was a span of 13 bases. There are 17 residues in the CDR3. Germline V gives CDR1 SGHNT, CDR2 YYREEE (reference sequence). The CDR3 DNA sequence: TGTGCCAGCAGCTTGGCCCGGGAGGGGTCCTCTGGAAACACCATATATTTT. Its translation is CASSLAREGSSGNTIYF.

Points on this clone: At the DNA level, this CDR3 is encoded by other sequences in the same sample as well. The rearrangement uses TRBV7-9 and TRBJ1-1; 7 nucleotides match TRBD1. V trimming: 2 bases; J trimming: 1 base; junction bases outside the gene matches: 1. CDR1 and CDR2 from the germline V gene are SEHNR and FQNEAQ (reference sequence). This CDR3 is built from 14 residues. This CDR3 reads CASSLRTGNTEAFF. In DNA form, the CDR3 reads TGTGCCAGCAGCTTAAGGACAGGGAACACTGAAGCTTTCTTT.

The V call is TRBV4-1, the J call TRBJ2-7; D is possibly TRBD1 (6 bases). Trimming pared 4 bases from V and 0 bases from J, leaving 13 bases between. The germline CDR1 and CDR2 sequences are MGHRA and YSYEKL. This CDR3 spans 15 amino acids. CDR3 sequence: CASSLVPGHSYEQYF. Written as DNA, the CDR3 is TGCGCCAGCAGCCTCGTGCCGGGACACTCCTACGAGCAGTACTTC.

This chain joins TRBV6-6 and TRBJ1-2, with a tentative D call TRBD1 (5 bases). Trimming stripped 6 bases from V and 8 bases from J, with 25 bases between. Germline assignment: CDR1 MNHNY and CDR2 SVGAGI (reference sequence). The CDR3 has 16 amino acids. This chain's CDR3 is CASSPVKTVFLEGYTF. The DNA of the CDR3 is TGTGCCAGCAGCCCAGTAAAGACAGTCTTTCTTGAGGGCTACACCTTC.

In regard to this clone: The sample carries other DNA sequences with the same CDR3. The chain links TRBV5-4 to TRBJ2-1, with D maybe TRBD2 (6 bases). V gave up 0 bases and J gave up 7 bases, with 8 bases separating them. This CDR3 region has 13 residues. Germline CDR1 reads SGHNT; CDR2 reads YYREEE (reference sequence). The CDR3 nucleotides read TGTGCCAGCAGCTTGGTTGCGGGGAATGAGCAGTTCTTC. Translation gives CASSLVAGNEQFF.

The chain has TRBV28 and TRBJ2-3, with 9 bases lining up with TRBD2. This CDR3 region has 18 residues. The V gene's germline CDR1 is MDHEN and CDR2 SYDVKM. V lost 0 bases and J lost 2; bases outside the gene matches: 9. As DNA, the CDR3 is TGTGCCAGCAGTTTATGGTCTAGGGCTAGCGGGAACACAGATACGCAGTATTTT. Residues: CASSLWSRASGNTDTQYF.

The V and J genes are TRBV18 and TRBJ2-1; 7 nucleotides line up with TRBD1. Per the germline V gene, CDR1 is KGHSH and CDR2 is LQKENI. CDR3 size: 13 residues. The V and J ends lost 4 bases and 5 bases, in that order; junction bases with no gene match: 2. CDR3 sequence: CASSLGTDNEQFF. The CDR3 region has the DNA TGTGCCAGCTCACTCGGGACAGACAATGAGCAGTTCTTC.

V is TRBV5-1 and J is TRBJ2-2; D is undetermined. Germline V gene sequence: CDR1 SGHRS, CDR2 YFSETQ. Trimming pared 1 base from V and 5 bases from J, leaving 6 bases between. CDR3 size: 13 residues. CDR3 sequence reads: CASSLRFTGELFF. As DNA, the CDR3 is TGCGCCAGCAGCTTGCGGTTTACCGGGGAGCTGTTTTTT.

The rearrangement uses TRBV5-1 and TRBJ2-7; TRBD2 matches at 9 bases. The junction had 8 bases not matched to a gene; V was cut back by 2 bases and J by 2 bases. Per the germline V gene, CDR1 is SGHRS and CDR2 is YFSETQ. The CDR3 consists of 16 residues. As DNA, the CDR3 is TGCGCCAGCAGCTTCAGACTAGCGGATACGGCCTACGAGCAGTACTTC. Translated: CASSFRLADTAYEQYF.

The chain is built from TRBV14 and TRBJ2-1; 9 nucleotides align to TRBD2. With V trimmed by 4 bases and J by 4 bases, 5 bases remained unmatched. CDR1 and CDR2 from the germline V gene are SGHDN and FVKESK. The CDR3 extends over 15 amino acids. The DNA for the CDR3 is TGTGCCAGCAGCCTCGGGACTAGCAGATACAATGAGCAGTTCTTC. It encodes CASSLGTSRYNEQFF. Full variable domain (outside the CDR3, taken from reference TRBV14 and TRBJ2-1): EAGVTQFPSHSVIEKGQTVTLRCDPISGHDNLYWYRRVMGKEIKFLLHFVKESKQDESGMPNNRFLAERTGGTYSTLKVQPAELEDSGVYFCASSLGTSRYNEQFFGPGTRLTVL.

This sequence joins TRBV10-3 and TRBJ2-1; 10 positions agree with TRBD2. The germline CDR1 and CDR2 sequences are ENHRY and SYGVKD. V shed 3 bases, J shed 7 bases, and the junction held 3 bases outside the gene matches. CDR3 length equals 14 residues. The CDR3 DNA reads as TGTGCCATCAGTGACGGACTAGCGGTAAATGAGCAGTTCTTC. It codes for CAISDGLAVNEQFF.

V gene TRBV7-9 combines with J gene TRBJ2-1; weak D call: TRBD1 (7 bases). This CDR3 has 11 residues. The V gene lost 7 bases and the J gene lost 9 bases, with 10 bases spanning the gap. The germline gives CDR1 SEHNR, CDR2 FQNEAQ (reference sequence). CDR3 DNA sequence: TGTGCCAGCACCCAGGGGGGTGAGCAGTTCTTC. Translated: CASTQGGEQFF. Using reference TRBV7-9 and TRBJ2-1 for the parts outside the CDR3, the full variable domain is DTGVSQNPRHKITKRGQNVTFRCDPISEHNRLYWYRQTLGQGPEFLTYFQNEAQLEKSRLLSDRFSAERPKGSFSTLEIQRTEQGDSAMYLCASTQGGEQFFGPGTRLTVL.

CDR3 nucleotides: TGTGCCATCAGCCCAGGGACAGGGGGCATTGAGACCCAGTACTTC. Amino acid sequence: CAISPGTGGIETQYF. The chain employs TRBV10-3 and TRBJ2-5, with 12 positions matching TRBD1. The germline V gene has CDR1 ENHRY and CDR2 SYGVKD. This CDR3 is 15 amino acids long. J was trimmed by 5 bases and V by 6 bases; bases with no gene match: 7.